These 30 T cell receptor beta chains originate from one sample sequenced in a study of OX40 agonist ivuxolimab in advanced cancers. Profiled with immunoSEQ multiplex PCR; TCRdb holds only in-frame clones, not every one. This sample has about 96,000 clones, with about 92% found just once. Sample: CD4+ or CD8+ T cells sorted from blood, taken in a trial of the OX40 agonist ivuxolimab. The receptors were sampled from an adult with an advanced solid tumor such as melanoma, head and neck, liver or kidney cancer.

This clone appeared a single time. An end of the junction does not agree with germline; a read error may underlie this. The chain employs TRBV18 and TRBJ1-2; D call uncertain. Per germline, CDR1 KGHSH and CDR2 LQKENI. The CDR3 has 17 residues. The CDR3 loop is CASSPNQQLTAVMGCTF. CDR3 DNA sequence: TGTGCCAGCTCACCCAATCAGCAATTAACAGCTGTAATGGGCTGCACCTTC.

V usage is TRBV28 and J usage is TRBJ1-3; tentatively, D is TRBD1 (6 bases). CDR1 and CDR2 from the germline V gene are MDHEN and SYDVKM. Trimming took off 2 bases at V and 3 bases at J, with 11 bases between the two ends. The CDR3 sequence is 15 residues long. The CDR3: CASSLSTGNGNTIYF. CDR3 coding DNA: TGTGCCAGCAGTTTAAGCACAGGGAATGGAAACACCATATATTTT.

This rearrangement joins TRBV11-3 to TRBJ1-1, with D unresolved. V lost 1 base, J lost 6 bases, and 3 bases lay in between. CDR1 and CDR2 (germline): SGHNT, YENEEA. The CDR3 length is 11 residues. The CDR3 region is CASSLGAEAFF. In DNA, the CDR3 is TGTGCCAGCAGCTTAGGTGCTGAAGCTTTCTTT. The full variable domain, with the rest looked up from reference TRBV11-3 and TRBJ1-1, is EAGVVQSPRYKIIEKKQPVAFWCNPISGHNTLYWYLQNLGQGPELLIRYENEEAVDDSQLPKDRFSAERLKGVDSTLKIQPAELGDSAVYLCASSLGAEAFFGQGTRLTVV.

V and J are TRBV6-1 and TRBJ1-3; D is uncertain. The CDR3 sequence is 15 residues long. V was clipped by 5 bases and J by 0 bases, with 11 bases between them. Germline lookup yields CDR1 MNHNS and CDR2 SASEGT. The CDR3: CASSNRESSGNTIYF. The CDR3 bases are TGTGCCAGCAGTAACCGTGAGAGCTCTGGAAACACCATATATTTT.

In nucleotides, the CDR3 is TGCAGCGCGGGAAGTCGGCTAGCGGGTGTGGTTGAGCAGTTCTTC. Translating it yields CSAGSRLAGVVEQFF. V and J are TRBV29-1 and TRBJ2-1, with 8 nucleotides matching TRBD2. Germline CDR1 SQVTM, CDR2 ANQGSEA. Germline trimming cut 7 bases from V and 9 bases from J; bases unmatched to any gene: 17. This CDR3 contains 15 residues.

This chain links TRBV19 with TRBJ2-7, with D maybe TRBD2 (7 bases). This CDR3 is 14 amino acids long. The germline V and J ends were trimmed by 5 bases and 4 bases, with 15 bases remaining between them. CDR1 is LNHDA, CDR2 SQIVND, per germline (reference sequence). The CDR3 reads CASSPGGLRYEQYF. CDR3 sequence (DNA): TGTGCCAGTAGTCCCGGGGGGCTAAGGTACGAGCAGTACTTC.

V and J are TRBV5-8 and TRBJ1-2; no firm D call. There are 11 residues in the CDR3. V was cut by 0 bases and J by 8 bases, with 5 bases left in between. Germline values: CDR1 SGHTS, CDR2 YDEGEE. The CDR3 is CASSLDSGYTF. In DNA, the CDR3 is TGTGCCAGCAGCTTGGACAGCGGCTACACCTTC. Filled out from reference TRBV5-8 and TRBJ1-2, the complete variable domain reads EAGVTQSPTHLIKTRGQQATLRCSPISGHTSVYWYQQALGLGLQFLLWYDEGEERNRGNFPPRFSGRQFPNYSSELNVNALELEDSALYLCASSLDSGYTFGSGTRLTVV.

This clone was observed once. CDR3 loop: CASSVLPDSEAFF. The CDR3 DNA is TGTGCCAGCAGCGTATTGCCCGACTCTGAAGCTTTCTTT. The chain couples TRBV9 to TRBJ1-1; D is ambiguous. The CDR3 is 13 amino acids. V was clipped by 1 base and J by 6 bases, with 10 bases between them. CDR1 and CDR2 (germline): SGDLS, YYNGEE.

This rearrangement joins TRBV7-9 to TRBJ1-1, with D maybe TRBD1 (6 bases). Trimming cost V 0 bases and J 8 bases, with 22 bases left between them. CDR3 length: 17 amino acids. Germline CDR1 and CDR2: SEHNR and FQNEAQ (reference sequence). The CDR3 loop reads CASSLASWGHPSTEAFF. The CDR3 coding sequence is TGTGCCAGCAGCTTAGCGAGTTGGGGACACCCCTCTACAGAAGCTTTCTTT.

This rearrangement joins TRBV9 to TRBJ1-1; D unclear. CDR3 length: 15 amino acids. From germline, CDR1 is SGDLS and CDR2 YYNGEE. Trimming shortened V by 3 bases and J by 4 bases, and 16 bases separated the two germline ends. CDR3 DNA: TGTGCCAGCAGCGCGTCCTTTGGCGTTACCACTGAAGCTTTCTTT. Its protein product is CASSASFGVTTEAFF. Full variable domain (missing parts from reference TRBV9 and TRBJ1-1): DSGVTQTPKHLITATGQRVTLRCSPRSGDLSVYWYQQSLDQGLQFLIQYYNGEERAKGNILERFSAQQFPDLHSELNLSSLELGDSALYFCASSASFGVTTEAFFGQGTRLTVV.

The chain is built from TRBV9 and TRBJ1-2; D might be TRBD1 (5 bases). CDR1 SGDLS and CDR2 YYNGEE come from the germline V gene. The V end was cut by 4 bases, the J end by 4 bases, with 26 bases between. The CDR3 length is 18 residues. CDR3 region: CASSSPRGRARGFYGYTF. CDR3 coding DNA: TGTGCCAGCAGCTCCCCGAGGGGTAGGGCGAGGGGTTTCTATGGCTACACCTTC.

CDR3 DNA sequence: TGCGCCAGCAGCTTGGCCCTAGATAACAATGAGCAGTTCTTC. This encodes CASSLALDNNEQFF. The chain recombines TRBV5-1 with TRBJ2-1; D ambiguous. CDR3 length: 14 residues. Germline CDR1 reads SGHRS; CDR2 reads YFSETQ. Trimming left V 0 bases short and J 5 bases short, with 9 bases between.

The chain is built from TRBV7-9 and TRBJ1-1; 8 nucleotides match TRBD1. Losses at the gene ends were 5 bases for V and 6 bases for J; bases not matched to a gene: 8. In germline, CDR1 is SEHNR, CDR2 FQNEAQ (reference sequence). This CDR3 region has 14 residues. CDR3 sequence: CASSDLQGASEAFF. The CDR3 DNA sequence: TGTGCCAGCAGCGACCTTCAGGGGGCGTCTGAAGCTTTCTTT.

This clone was found once. V usage is TRBV7-2 and J usage is TRBJ2-7; D is perhaps TRBD1 (6 bases). Between the trimmed V and J ends, which lost 6 bases and 3 bases, there was a span of 18 bases. Looked up from germline, CDR1 is SGHTA and CDR2 is FQGNSA. There are 15 residues in the CDR3. CDR3: CASSQQTDSSYEQYF. CDR3 sequence (DNA): TGTGCCAGCAGTCAACAAACGGACAGTAGCTACGAGCAGTACTTC.

The J gene is TRBJ1-2, the V gene TRBV2, with D perhaps TRBD1 (5 bases). This CDR3 is built from 13 residues. CDR1 is SNHLY, CDR2 FYNNEI, per germline. V was clipped by 5 bases and J by 7 bases, with 14 bases between them. CDR3 nucleotide sequence: TGTGCCAGCAGTCGACAGAAGAGTAGTGGCTACACCTTC. Translating gives CASSRQKSSGYTF.

The rearrangement uses TRBV19 and TRBJ2-3; 9 bases line up with TRBD2. The CDR3 consists of 15 residues. Trimming took 4 bases from V and 3 from J; bases not matched to a gene: 5. The V gene's germline CDR1 is LNHDA and CDR2 SQIVND (reference sequence). The CDR3 bases are TGTGCCAGTAGTAAGGGACTAGCCCCGACAGATACGCAGTATTTT. This sequence encodes CASSKGLAPTDTQYF. Filled out from reference TRBV19 and TRBJ2-3, the complete variable domain reads DGGITQSPKYLFRKEGQNVTLSCEQNLNHDAMYWYRQDPGQGLRLIYYSQIVNDFQKGDIAEGYSVSREKKESFPLTVTSAQKNPTAFYLCASSKGLAPTDTQYFGPGTRLTVL.

The chain combines TRBV7-2 with TRBJ1-2; possibly TRBD1 for D (5 bases). Germline V gives CDR1 SGHTA, CDR2 FQGNSA. CDR3 length: 15 amino acids. V was cut by 5 bases and J by 9 bases, with 22 bases left in between. As DNA, the CDR3 is TGTGCCAGCAGCGGGGGTGGAGGGAGCGGAACAAGCTACACCTTC. It specifies CASSGGGGSGTSYTF.

The CDR3 DNA sequence: TGTGCCAGCAGTTACCTAGCGGGCAACGAGCAGTACTTC. Translating it yields CASSYLAGNEQYF. The rearrangement uses TRBV6-6 and TRBJ2-7; 8 bases line up with TRBD2. Trimming cost V 2 bases and J 5 bases; bases outside gene matches: 2. The CDR3 spans 13 residues. Germline CDR1 MNHNY, CDR2 SVGAGI (reference sequence).

The rearrangement uses TRBV13 and TRBJ2-3; 10 bases agree with TRBD2. V trimming: 4 bases; J trimming: 2 bases; junction bases outside the gene matches: 6. Germline V gene data show CDR1 as PRHDT and CDR2 as FYEKMQ (reference sequence). The length of the CDR3 is 16 residues. The CDR3 coding sequence is TGTGCCAGCAGCTCAGGACTAGCGGCTAACACAGATACGCAGTATTTT. It translates to CASSSGLAANTDTQYF.

The chain has TRBV19 and TRBJ1-5; 9 bases agree with TRBD1. This CDR3 has 16 amino acids. V lost 7 bases to trimming and J lost 5 bases; unmatched junction nucleotides: 12. CDR1 and CDR2 (germline): LNHDA, SQIVND (reference sequence). The CDR3 DNA reads as TGTGCCAGTAACCCAGGGACAGGGAGAATGGATCAGCCCCAGCATTTT. Its protein product is CASNPGTGRMDQPQHF. Full variable domain (rest looked up from reference TRBV19 and TRBJ1-5): DGGITQSPKYLFRKEGQNVTLSCEQNLNHDAMYWYRQDPGQGLRLIYYSQIVNDFQKGDIAEGYSVSREKKESFPLTVTSAQKNPTAFYLCASNPGTGRMDQPQHFGDGTRLSIL.

The chain recombines TRBV15 with TRBJ2-3, with 9 bases fitting TRBD2. V was pared by 3 bases and J by 1 base, with 5 bases of the junction left unmatched. CDR3 length: 16 residues. Germline CDR1 and CDR2: LNHNV and YYDKDF (reference sequence). The CDR3: CATSSIAGVGTDTQYF. Written as DNA, the CDR3 is TGTGCCACCAGCAGCATAGCGGGAGTGGGCACAGATACGCAGTATTTT.

Only one count was recorded for this clone. CDR3 loop: CASSTSGTGNYGYTF. CDR3 sequence (DNA): TGTGCCAGTAGTACTTCCGGGACAGGGAACTATGGCTACACCTTC. The gene calls are TRBV19 and TRBJ1-2; TRBD1 aligns across 9 bases. CDR1 is LNHDA and CDR2 is SQIVND in the germline V gene (reference sequence). V lost 4 bases to trimming and J lost 2 bases; unmatched junction nucleotides: 5. The CDR3 is 15 residues long.

The V call is TRBV21-1, the J call TRBJ1-2; the listed D gene, TRBD1, was not tested against the DNA. TRBV21-1 is described as a pseudogene. This CDR3 comprises 14 residues. Written as DNA, the CDR3 is TGTGCCAGCAGCCCGGACAGGAACGAGTGGTGCTACACCTTC. Its translation is CASSPDRNEWCYTF.

CDR3 in amino acids: CASSLGHLGGHQEQYF. DNA of the CDR3: TGTGCCAGCAGCTTAGGCCACCTGGGGGGCCACCAGGAGCAGTACTTC. The chain recombines TRBV11-2 with TRBJ2-7; the D gene could be TRBD1 or TRBD2 (6 bases each). Germline CDR1 is SGHAT and CDR2 is FQNNGV. The CDR3 length is 16 residues. V gave up 1 base and J gave up 7 bases, with 20 bases separating them.

The gene calls are TRBV18 and TRBJ2-3, with D uncertain. This CDR3 contains 14 residues. V was pared by 2 bases and J by 1 base, with 7 bases between. Germline CDR1 is KGHSH and CDR2 is LQKENI. CDR3 DNA: TGTGCCAGCTCACCATATCAGGGCACAGATACGCAGTATTTT. Translation: CASSPYQGTDTQYF.

The chain is built from TRBV19 and TRBJ1-5; the D gene is possibly TRBD1 (5 bases). This CDR3 contains 14 residues. Deletions cut 5 bases from V and 6 bases from J, with 14 bases between. Germline V gene lookup returns CDR1 LNHDA and CDR2 SQIVND (reference sequence). For the CDR3, the DNA is TGTGCCAGTAGTCAGGGAAGGGTTATTCAGCCCCAGCATTTT. Translated: CASSQGRVIQPQHF.

This clone came up once. The chain recombines TRBV11-2 with TRBJ2-3; the match to TRBD2 covers 9 bases. V shed 3 bases and J 2 bases; nucleotides not matched to a gene: 6. The germline V gene has CDR1 SGHAT and CDR2 FQNNGV. There are 16 residues in the CDR3. The CDR3 reads CASSFLAGGPTDTQYF. The CDR3 region has the DNA TGTGCCAGCAGCTTTTTGGCGGGAGGGCCCACAGATACGCAGTATTTT.

J is TRBJ2-3 and V is TRBV4-3; TRBD1 aligns across 9 bases. The germline V gene has CDR1 LGHNA and CDR2 YSLEER. The length of the CDR3 is 17 residues. The V segment lost 3 bases and the J segment 4 bases; nucleotides outside the gene matches: 11. The CDR3 region has the DNA TGCGCCAGCAGCCAGTCTCTGCGGACAGGGGAACCAGATACGCAGTATTTT. Translation: CASSQSLRTGEPDTQYF.

CDR3 nucleotides: TGTGCCAGTAGGTTAGTTGGGGAAAATCATGGCTACACCTTC. This encodes CASRLVGENHGYTF. The chain joins TRBV19 to TRBJ1-2; D remains unclear. Germline V gene sequence: CDR1 LNHDA, CDR2 SQIVND (reference sequence). The CDR3 is 14 residues long. V lost 6 bases and J 6 bases, leaving 17 bases between the germline ends.

This clone occurred once. This chain uses TRBV11-3 with TRBJ2-7; possibly TRBD2 for D (6 bases). The ends were cut back, 2 bases at V and 3 bases at J, with 14 bases in the middle. This CDR3 has 15 residues. Germline lookup yields CDR1 SGHNT and CDR2 YENEEA. CDR3 nucleotide sequence: TGTGCCAGCAGCTTATTCCGGGACTTTCTCTACGAGCAGTACTTC. Translating gives CASSLFRDFLYEQYF.